The 27 T cell receptor beta chains below all came from one sample that was sequenced in a study of Graves' ophthalmopathy and Graves' hyperthyroidism. The TCR beta CDR3 regions underwent amplification from RNA transcripts. Second-round multiplex PCR followed a first-round RT-PCR using HTBI primers. TCRdb processed the multiplex PCR reads anew with MiXCR; each CDR3 protein has one entry. In the table there are roughly 420,000 distinct CDR3 sequences, over 20% of which are singletons. The sequencing input was peripheral blood. These receptors were collected from a woman aged 18 to 35 with stable Graves' hyperthyroidism.

Many counts were recorded for this clonotype. The rearrangement uses TRBV27 and TRBJ1-6; D is ambiguous. Trimming removed 5 bases at V and 0 bases at J, with 8 bases between. The CDR3 has 15 residues. The germline V gene has CDR1 MNHEY and CDR2 SMNVEV (reference sequence). Here the CDR3 reads CASSLTGSYNSPLHF. CDR3 sequence (DNA): TGTGCCAGCAGTCTCACCGGCTCCTATAATTCACCCCTCCACTTT.

The V gene is TRBV29-1, the J gene TRBJ1-1; D is undetermined. Germline V gene lookup returns CDR1 SQVTM and CDR2 ANQGSEA. The CDR3 extends over 14 amino acids. With 3 bases removed from V and 4 bases from J, the gap between germline ends came to 15 bases. The CDR3 DNA reads TGCAGCGTTGACATAGGGTTCCGGGGCACTGAAGCTTTCTTT. Amino acid sequence: CSVDIGFRGTEAFF.

Here the CDR3 reads CASIKGGSRDEQYF. The CDR3 DNA sequence: TGTGCCAGCATCAAAGGGGGCTCGAGGGACGAGCAGTACTTC. V and J are TRBV12-3 or TRBV12-4 and TRBJ2-7, with 7 bases aligning to TRBD1. The CDR3 contains 14 residues. V gave up 7 bases and J gave up 5 bases; unmatched junction bases: 11.

This clonotype was seen only a few times. CDR3 nucleotide sequence: TGTGCCAGCAGTGAATGGGTAGGGGGCGAGCAGTACTTC. Translated, it gives CASSEWVGGEQYF. The genes are TRBV25-1 and TRBJ2-7, with D possibly matching TRBD1 (6 bases). The V end was cut by 1 base, the J end by 6 bases, with 10 bases between. The CDR3 has 13 amino acids. Looked up from germline, CDR1 is MGHDK and CDR2 is SYGVNS.

The rearrangement joins TRBV5-1 to TRBJ2-7; 8 nucleotides agree with TRBD1. This CDR3 comprises 15 residues. The V and J ends lost 3 bases and 0 bases, in that order; junction bases with no gene match: 5. The V gene's germline CDR1 is SGHRS and CDR2 YFSETQ. The CDR3 loop reads CASSSMGQASYEQYF. CDR3 nucleotides: TGCGCCAGCAGCTCTATGGGACAGGCCTCCTACGAGCAGTACTTC.

Regarding this clonotype: A single base separates this from a much larger clone, so it may be a read error. The rearrangement uses TRBV19 and TRBJ2-2; TRBD2 matches 7 bases. CDR1 and CDR2 from the germline V gene are LNHDA and SQIVND (reference sequence). CDR3 length: 16 residues. The CDR3 DNA sequence: TGTGCCAGTAGATTAAGTGGCGGGAGAAGCACCGGGGAGCTGTGTTTT. Amino acid sequence: CASRLSGGRSTGELCF.

This clonotype was detected many times. This chain joins TRBV5-1 and TRBJ2-7; D unclear. The CDR3 spans 12 residues. The germline gives CDR1 SGHRS, CDR2 YFSETQ. The ends were cut back, 0 bases at V and 7 bases at J, with 8 bases in the middle. The CDR3 spells CASSLEGREQYF. The CDR3 nucleotides read TGCGCCAGCAGCTTGGAAGGACGGGAGCAGTACTTC.

Only a few counts were recorded for this clonotype. The V gene is TRBV28, the J gene TRBJ2-7; the D gene could be TRBD1 or TRBD2 (5 bases each). This CDR3 is built from 15 residues. Looked up from germline, CDR1 is MDHEN and CDR2 is SYDVKM. The V end lost 4 bases, the J end lost 4 bases, and 17 bases lay between the germline ends. CDR3 protein: CASSSTPGWEYEQYF. The CDR3 region has the DNA TGTGCCAGCAGTTCTACCCCAGGGTGGGAGTACGAGCAGTACTTC. The full variable domain, rest sourced from reference TRBV28 and TRBJ2-7, is DVKVTQSSRYLVKRTGEKVFLECVQDMDHENMFWYRQDPGLGLRLIYFSYDVKMKEKGDIPEGYSVSREKKERFSLILESASTNQTSMYLCASSSTPGWEYEQYFGPGTRLTVT.

This clonotype was recorded at least ten times. The gene calls are TRBV9 and TRBJ2-7; the match to TRBD2 covers 9 bases. The CDR3 has 14 residues. The junction had 6 bases not matched to a gene; V was cut back by 3 bases and J by 5 bases. CDR1 SGDLS and CDR2 YYNGEE come from the germline V gene. CDR3 coding DNA: TGTGCCAGCAGCGGTAGCGGGAGAGAGAACGAGCAGTACTTC. This encodes CASSGSGRENEQYF.

This clonotype was counted ten times or more. This clone may be a read error of a much larger clone one base away. This chain uses TRBV5-5 with TRBJ2-5, with 10 bases lining up with TRBD2. J was trimmed by 3 bases and V by 2 bases; bases with no gene match: 1. Germline V CDR1 and CDR2: SGHKS, YYEKEE (reference sequence). CDR3 length: 14 amino acids. DNA of the CDR3: TGTGCCAGCAGCTTTGGACTAGCGGAAGAGACCCAGTACTTC. Translated: CASSFGLAEETQYF.

This clonotype has ten or more counts. V gene TRBV5-1 combines with J gene TRBJ2-2, with D perhaps matching TRBD1 (6 bases). The CDR3 loop spans 16 amino acids. The V and J ends lost 1 base and 0 bases respectively, with 10 bases between them. CDR1 is SGHRS and CDR2 is YFSETQ in the germline V gene. The CDR3 protein is CASSLRGGTNTGELFF. Written as DNA, the CDR3 is TGCGCCAGCAGCTTGAGAGGGGGAACGAACACCGGGGAGCTGTTTTTT.

This clonotype was observed many times. The J gene is TRBJ2-7, the V gene TRBV20-1, with a possible D match to TRBD1 (6 bases). In germline, CDR1 is DFQATT, CDR2 SNEGSKA (reference sequence). V dropped 3 bases and J dropped 2 bases, with 11 bases sitting between them. The CDR3 is 13 residues long. This CDR3 is CSASGQLTYEQYF. DNA of the CDR3: TGCAGTGCTAGTGGACAGTTAACCTACGAGCAGTACTTC.

This clonotype was seen repeatedly, ten times or more. J is TRBJ2-7 and V is TRBV12-3 or TRBV12-4, with 7 nucleotides matching TRBD1. V shed 3 bases and J 4 bases; nucleotides not matched to a gene: 9. This CDR3 contains 15 residues. The CDR3 spells CASSLHRDRPYEQYF. The CDR3 DNA reads as TGTGCCAGCAGTTTGCACCGGGACAGACCTTACGAGCAGTACTTC.

The chain carries TRBV12-3 or TRBV12-4 and TRBJ2-7, with TRBD2 matching over 14 bases. After removal of 5 bases from V and 3 bases from J, the junction contained 18 bases not matched to a gene. The CDR3 is made up of 20 amino acids. The CDR3 loop reads CASSLTRTRGLAGVFYEQYF. In nucleotides, the CDR3 is TGTGCCAGCAGTCTTACCCGGACACGGGGACTAGCGGGAGTTTTCTACGAGCAGTACTTC.

The sample holds many counts of this clonotype. The V call is TRBV25-1, the J call TRBJ1-1; D uncertain. The CDR3 has 14 residues. Trimming removed 4 bases at V and 3 bases at J, with 12 bases between. Germline CDR1 and CDR2: MGHDK and SYGVNS. In nucleotides, the CDR3 is TGTGCCAGCAGTGGGGCCTCGGGGTACACTGAAGCTTTCTTT. It specifies CASSGASGYTEAFF.

A single count supports this clonotype. The chain combines TRBV20-1 with TRBJ2-2; 10 bases map to TRBD2. This CDR3 spans 14 amino acids. CDR1 and CDR2 from the germline V gene are DFQATT and SNEGSKA (reference sequence). Germline trimming cut 5 bases from V and 6 bases from J; bases unmatched to any gene: 6. CDR3 DNA: TGCAGTGCTTACACAGCGGGGGGGCCCGGGGAGCTGTTTTTT. Encoded protein: CSAYTAGGPGELFF.

The table lists this clonotype with many counts. The V and J genes are TRBV27 and TRBJ2-7; 8 bases are shared with TRBD1. From germline, CDR1 is MNHEY and CDR2 SMNVEV (reference sequence). The CDR3 runs to 15 residues. Unmatched junction bases numbered 10, after V lost 6 bases and J lost 3 bases. For the CDR3, the DNA is TGTGCCAGCAGCGCGGCAGGGGGCAAGAGCTACGAGCAGTACTTC. Amino acid sequence: CASSAAGGKSYEQYF.

The chain employs TRBV29-1 and TRBJ1-1, with D unresolved. Trimming took off 5 bases at V and 1 base at J, with 5 bases between the two ends. This CDR3 has 11 residues. Germline values: CDR1 SQVTM, CDR2 ANQGSEA. The CDR3 DNA follows: TGCAGCGTTTTCGAGAACACTGAAGCTTTCTTT. The encoded protein is CSVFENTEAFF.

This chain links TRBV30 with TRBJ2-7; maybe TRBD2 (5 bases). Germline V gives CDR1 GTSNPN, CDR2 SVGIG (reference sequence). The CDR3 contains 15 residues. Deletions cut 1 base from V and 9 bases from J, with 22 bases between. DNA for the CDR3: TGTGCCTGGAGTGGGCCGCGGGCCCGCCGACTATCGCAGTACTTC. Protein: CAWSGPRARRLSQYF.

This clonotype came up many times. This sequence joins TRBV27 and TRBJ2-5; 9 bases are shared with TRBD1. After removal of 7 bases from V and 4 bases from J, the junction contained 7 bases not matched to a gene. Looked up from germline, CDR1 is MNHEY and CDR2 is SMNVEV (reference sequence). The CDR3 extends over 14 amino acids. CDR3 coding DNA: TGTGCCAGCAAGGGACAGGGTACGCGAGAGACCCAGTACTTC. It encodes CASKGQGTRETQYF.

This clonotype was counted a single time. V usage is TRBV6-2 or TRBV6-3 and J usage is TRBJ1-2, with D hard to call. The CDR3 covers 12 residues. V shed 5 bases and J shed 7 bases, with 11 bases lying between them. CDR1 and CDR2 from the germline V gene are MNHEY and SVGEGT. CDR3 nucleotides: TGTGCCAGCAGTCCAAGGGTCGGTGGCTACACCTTC. Translating gives CASSPRVGGYTF.

This clonotype was observed at least ten times. This rearrangement joins TRBV5-1 to TRBJ2-5, with 11 positions matching TRBD2. Trimming cost V 4 bases and J 5 bases; bases outside gene matches: 7. This CDR3 region has 15 residues. From germline, CDR1 is SGHRS and CDR2 YFSETQ. The CDR3 region is CASSTSGSSYETQYF. The CDR3 nucleotides read TGCGCCAGCAGCACTAGCGGGAGCTCGTATGAGACCCAGTACTTC.

This clonotype was found many times. The chain combines TRBV6-1 with TRBJ2-7; 7 bases map to TRBD1. CDR1 and CDR2 from the germline V gene are MNHNS and SASEGT. The CDR3 spans 14 residues. V lost 5 bases and J lost 6; bases outside the gene matches: 10. In nucleotides, the CDR3 is TGTGCCAGCAGTAGGTATACAGGGGTGGCCGAGCAGTACTTC. Its protein is CASSRYTGVAEQYF.

This clonotype was counted at least ten times. This chain connects TRBV28 to TRBJ2-7; 10 bases map to TRBD2. Losses at the gene ends were 9 bases for V and 2 bases for J; bases not matched to a gene: 7. This CDR3 is 14 amino acids long. Per germline, CDR1 MDHEN and CDR2 SYDVKM. CDR3 loop: CASRGLAETYEQYF. Here the CDR3 DNA reads TGTGCCAGTCGCGGACTAGCGGAAACCTACGAGCAGTACTTC.

Concerning this clonotype: Mismatch with germline at one junction end may stem from a read error. V gene TRBV20-1 combines with J gene TRBJ2-7, with D possibly being TRBD1 (6 bases). The CDR3 has 11 residues. Germline-derived CDR1 and CDR2 are DFQATT and SNEGSKA (reference sequence). Here the CDR3 reads CSAPDRNERYF. The CDR3 DNA reads as TGCAGTGCCCCGGACAGAAACGAGCGGTACTTC.

This clonotype was detected a few times. The chain recombines TRBV9 with TRBJ2-2, with D possibly TRBD2 on 5 matching bases. Trimming pared 2 bases from V and 4 bases from J, leaving 15 bases between. There are 16 residues in the CDR3. Germline loops: CDR1 SGDLS, CDR2 YYNGEE. This CDR3 reads CASSVEVWVTTGELFF. The CDR3 coding sequence is TGTGCCAGCAGCGTGGAGGTGTGGGTTACCACCGGGGAGCTGTTTTTT.

This rearrangement joins TRBV6-1 to TRBJ2-7, with D perhaps matching TRBD1 (5 bases). The CDR3 spans 15 residues. The germline CDR1 and CDR2 sequences are MNHNS and SASEGT. With 6 bases removed from V and 0 bases from J, the gap between germline ends came to 15 bases. Here the CDR3 reads CASRDTGRSSYEQYF. CDR3 bases: TGTGCCAGCAGAGATACAGGCCGTAGCTCCTACGAGCAGTACTTC.